The TCR beta chain under discussion was sequenced for a study of blood T cell repertoires in COVID-19 (dated by TCRdb to about 2020). Context from the whole study: Samples covering the acute and convalescent phases of COVID-19 were provided by collaborators in the United States, Italy and Spain. Where HLA class I and class II types were available, the types were taken from metadata supplied by the sample provider, not from assay-based typing. Subjects who had been exposed to COVID-19, were actively infected with it, or had recovered from it provided the deeply sampled blood TCRbeta repertoires that made up the dataset. A freely available public database, intended as a resource for researchers studying the immune response to SARS-CoV-2, is where the repertoires were released. Samples were obtained from the ongoing ImmuneRACE study (first 160 participants) and from about 1,300 subjects provided by 6 global collaborators. The prospective study material was composed of cDNA or gDNA derived from T cells, B-cell-depleted T cells, or PBMCs. Nearly every sample came with metadata listing a de-identified subject ID, COVID-19 status, age in years and sex. Results and caveats for the whole study, not just this receptor: The quantity of clinical and demographic metadata differed by source and by participant and was supplied without curation.

In the germline V gene, CDR1 corresponds to SQVTM and CDR2 to ANQGSEA. Between the V and J ends, shortened by 7 bases and 10 bases respectively, the junction contains 22 bases. From its cysteine to its phenylalanine, the CDR3 spans 13 amino acids. The sequence is cut down to CDR3 DNA, 39 bases in frame from base 1. A single count supports this clone. Its antigen has not been determined. Within one base of it there is no much larger clone, and no base qualities were kept. The collaborating institutions used their own protocols to collect whole blood in K2EDTA tubes. For TCRbeta analysis, collaborators shipped samples as frozen whole blood, isolated PBMCs, or DNA extracted from either of those sample types. The immunoSEQ Assay, a bias-controlled multiplex PCR, was used to amplify TCRbeta CDR3 regions from genomic DNA. On the study's bioinformatics: The number of nucleated cells in each sample was estimated by amplification of reference gene primers within the assay. To quantify the absolute abundance of each unique TCRbeta CDR3 rearrangement, sequence reads were collapsed and filtered. Productive Simpson clonality was computed per sample as the square root of Simpson's diversity index over productive rearrangements. TCRdb obtained this table from immuneACCESS and retained in-frame rearrangements with V and J assigned. These tables miss some clones; where compared with another copy, unresolved V genes account for less than half of the shortfall, and the remainder is unexplained. V and J calls and clone size are those listed in that table; D and trimming were worked out from the DNA. A total of over 150,000 clones appear in this sample, approximately 80% of them only once. 6% to 8.5% of the sample goes to the ten largest clones.

The chain is encoded by TRBV29-1 joined to TRBJ1-2, with a tentative D gene TRBD1 over 5 matching bases. The sequencing input was peripheral blood. The sequence came from a human donor in a cohort sampled during active COVID-19. The sequenced DNA: TGCAGCGGCGTAGACAGCTTACAGAGGACCTACACCTTC. The translation is CSGVDSLQRTYTF.